The present entry profiles one T cell receptor (beta chain) with its context. This entry is derived from a study of blood T cell repertoires in COVID-19. Background on the study: The United States, Italy and Spain were the sources of the acute and convalescent COVID-19 samples.

Germline lookup yields CDR1 SEHNR and CDR2 FQNEAQ (reference sequence). V was cut by 1 base and J by 3 bases, with 6 bases left in between. CDR3 length: 13 amino acids. Authors' data handling: Cell counts per sample came from amplifying reference gene primers. Some clones are missing from TCRdb's copy, which holds only in-frame ones; the method was immunoSEQ multiplex PCR. V and J calls and clone size come straight from that table; D and trimming were deduced from the DNA. The sample lists 120,000 to 150,000 clones, around 80% occurring once. This receptor was identified in a human donor with acute or convalescent COVID-19. The donor label of this sample is uncertain. The material sequenced was peripheral blood. This sequence joins TRBV7-9 and TRBJ1-1; tentative D call: TRBD1 (6 bases). CDR3 amino acids: CASSLDRDTEAFF. The CDR3 DNA follows: TGTGCCAGCAGCTTAGACAGGGACACTGAAGCTTTCTTT.